These 9 T cell receptor beta chains were all obtained from the same sample, sequenced in a study of CD8 T cells in ankylosing spondylitis. TCRdb redid the calling of the 5' RACE reads with MiXCR, one entry per CDR3 protein. The sample shows some 240,000 distinct CDR3 sequences, 18% of them seen only once. Sequencing input: blood, either unsorted or a sorted T cell fraction (not recorded which). The receptors derive from a male donor with ankylosing spondylitis or in good health (not recorded which).

By share of the sample, this clonotype is large. This chain connects TRBV29-1 to TRBJ2-1; 9 bases are a match to TRBD1. V lost 2 bases, J lost 2 bases, and 4 bases stayed unmatched. CDR3 length: 15 amino acids. Germline-derived CDR1 and CDR2 are SQVTM and ANQGSEA. CDR3 nucleotides: TGCAGCGTTGAAACATGGACAGGGGCCTACAATGAGCAGTTCTTC. It is translated as CSVETWTGAYNEQFF.

The gene calls are TRBV5-6 and TRBJ2-1; D remains unclear. V was clipped by 2 bases and J by 9 bases, with 12 bases between them. The germline V gene encodes CDR1 SGHDT and CDR2 YYEEEE. This CDR3 spans 13 amino acids. The CDR3, as DNA: TGTGCCAGCAGCTTTTCCGGGCCCATTGAGCAGTTCTTC. Translation: CASSFSGPIEQFF. The variable domain in full, completed from reference TRBV5-6 and TRBJ2-1, reads DAGVTQSPTHLIKTRGQQVTLRCSPKSGHDTVSWYQQALGQGPQFIFQYYEEEERQRGNFPDRFSGHQFPNYSSELNVNALLLGDSALYLCASSFSGPIEQFFGPGTRLTVL.

This clonotype was seen more than once but under ten times. The chain recombines TRBV6-1 with TRBJ2-5; 12 nucleotides match TRBD2. The ends lost 10 bases at V and 3 bases at J; junction bases unmatched: 12. CDR3 size: 16 residues. CDR1 is MNHNS, CDR2 SASEGT, per germline. This CDR3 reads CATRTSGMSRKETQYF. CDR3 in DNA: TGTGCCACTAGGACTAGCGGGATGAGTCGGAAAGAGACCCAGTACTTC.

The chain carries TRBV7-9 and TRBJ2-3; perhaps TRBD1 as D (6 bases). Germline V gene sequence: CDR1 SEHNR, CDR2 FQNEAQ (reference sequence). The CDR3 is 12 amino acids. Trimming removed 8 bases at V and 7 bases at J, with 13 bases between. As DNA, the CDR3 is TGTGCCAGCGGCAAAAGGGGGAATACGCAGTATTTT. Protein sequence: CASGKRGNTQYF.

This clonotype was picked up a small number of times. The genes are TRBV29-1 and TRBJ2-7; 11 positions match TRBD2. The J segment lost 0 bases and the V segment lost 0 bases, leaving 13 bases of the junction unmatched. The CDR3 has 19 amino acids. Germline CDR1 reads SQVTM; CDR2 reads ANQGSEA. CDR3 bases: TGCAGCGTTGAAGATCAGGGTGGACTAGCGGGTGTGAGCTCCTACGAGCAGTACTTC. Protein sequence: CSVEDQGGLAGVSSYEQYF.

To note about this clonotype: A single base separates this from a much larger clone, so it may be a read error. The chain is built from TRBV7-9 and TRBJ1-3, with D uncertain. V lost 1 base and J lost 2, with 9 bases in between. Germline V CDR1 and CDR2: SEHNR, FQNEAQ (reference sequence). The CDR3 contains 15 residues. The CDR3: CASSLVPSPGNTIYF. The CDR3 DNA follows: TGTGCCAGCAGCTTAGTTCCGAGCCCTGGAAACACCATATATTTT.

This clonotype was detected ten times or more. The chain uses TRBV6-2 or TRBV6-3 and TRBJ2-1, with D perhaps assigned TRBD1 or TRBD2 (5 bases each). Trimming shortened V by 5 bases and J by 5 bases, and 19 bases separated the two germline ends. CDR3 length equals 16 residues. CDR1 and CDR2 (germline): MNHEY, SVGEGT. Here the CDR3 reads CASSLFGTGANNEQFF. In nucleotides, the CDR3 is TGTGCCAGCAGTCTATTCGGGACGGGCGCTAACAATGAGCAGTTCTTC.

The CDR3, as DNA: TGCAGTGCTAGAGAGGGACTATACGAGCAGTACTTC. Encoded protein: CSAREGLYEQYF. The V gene is TRBV20-1, the J gene TRBJ2-7; 7 positions match TRBD2. The ends lost 0 bases at V and 4 bases at J; junction bases unmatched: 0. The germline gives CDR1 DFQATT, CDR2 SNEGSKA (reference sequence). CDR3 length: 12 amino acids.

This clonotype appeared many times. The rearrangement uses TRBV9 and TRBJ2-5; perhaps TRBD2 as D (6 bases). The CDR3 spans 15 residues. Germline V gene sequence: CDR1 SGDLS, CDR2 YYNGEE. V was pared by 0 bases and J by 1 base, with 10 bases between. The CDR3 coding sequence is TGTGCCAGCAGCGTAGCTGATAGCGGCCAAGAGACCCAGTACTTC. It codes for CASSVADSGQETQYF.